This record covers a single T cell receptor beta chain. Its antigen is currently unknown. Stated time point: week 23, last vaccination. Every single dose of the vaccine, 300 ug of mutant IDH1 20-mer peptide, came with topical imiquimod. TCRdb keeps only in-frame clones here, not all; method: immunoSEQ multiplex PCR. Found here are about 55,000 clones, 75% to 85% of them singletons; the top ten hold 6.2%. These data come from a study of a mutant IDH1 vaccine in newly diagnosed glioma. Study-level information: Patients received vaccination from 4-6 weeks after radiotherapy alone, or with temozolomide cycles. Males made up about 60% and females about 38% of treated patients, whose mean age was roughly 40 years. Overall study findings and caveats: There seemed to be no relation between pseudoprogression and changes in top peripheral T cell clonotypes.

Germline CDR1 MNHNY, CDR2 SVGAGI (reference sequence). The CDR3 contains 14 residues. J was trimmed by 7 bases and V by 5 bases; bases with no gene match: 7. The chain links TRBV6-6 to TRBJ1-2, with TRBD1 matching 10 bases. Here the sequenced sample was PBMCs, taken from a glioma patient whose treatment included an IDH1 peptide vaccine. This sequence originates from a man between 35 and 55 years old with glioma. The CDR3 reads CASSTRDRGGGYTF. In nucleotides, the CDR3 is TGTGCCAGCAGTACTAGGGACAGGGGTGGTGGCTACACCTTC.